This TCR beta chain was recorded in a study of T cell responses to AZD1222 COVID-19 vaccine. Germline V gives CDR1 SEHNR, CDR2 FQNEAQ (reference sequence). V was trimmed by 5 bases and J by 0 bases, leaving 8 bases between them. CDR3 length equals 15 residues. The table came from immunoSEQ multiplex PCR; TCRdb's copy has only in-frame clones and leaves some out. Of more than 95,000 clones listed, 80% to 90% are singletons. The input for sequencing was peripheral blood, taken on day 0 of AZD1222 vaccination. The clonotype originates from an adult in good health. The chain combines TRBV7-9 with TRBJ1-6; D is possibly TRBD1 (6 bases). The CDR3 bases are TGTGCCAGCAGCCAGGGGAGCTCCTATAATTCACCCCTCCACTTT. This translates into CASSQGSSYNSPLHF.